The rows below give T cell receptor beta chains drawn from one sample of a study of blood T cell repertoires in COVID-19. Clones were sequenced by immunoSEQ multiplex PCR, and TCRdb holds only the in-frame ones, with some missing. This table has hundreds of thousands of clones, almost 85% appearing once. The sample comprised peripheral blood. The origin of the receptors is a man in his fifties or sixties with active or convalescent COVID-19. Each CDR3 is given with its conserved first and last residue. D genes are given only for firm matches. Size is omitted from some rows. Given values are once, few, many or a class for expanded clones.

TRBD1	TRBV2	TRBJ1-1	.	CASSDRGLVTEAFF	TGTGCCAGCTCCGACAGGGGGCTTGTGACTGAAGCTTTCTTT
.	TRBV7-2	TRBJ2-7	.	CASATSSGYGEQYF	TGTGCCAGCGCCACCAGCAGCGGGTACGGCGAGCAGTACTTC
TRBD2	TRBV15	TRBJ2-7	.	CATSRGGGTHEQYF	TGTGCCACCAGCAGAGGGGGGGGGACCCACGAGCAGTACTTC
TRBD2	TRBV28	TRBJ2-5	.	CASSVGGFQSAQYF	TGTGCCAGCAGTGTCGGGGGGTTTCAAAGTGCCCAGTACTTC
.	TRBV5-4	TRBJ1-2	.	CASSLEGAPYGYTF	TGTGCCAGCAGCTTGGAAGGGGCCCCGTATGGCTACACCTTC
.	TRBV27	TRBJ1-4	few	CASKPLSGQNEKLFF	TGTGCCAGTAAACCCCTGAGTGGACAGAATGAAAAACTGTTTTTT
TRBD1	TRBV5-4	TRBJ2-5	once	CASSSGQQQETQYF	TGTGCCAGCAGCTCGGGACAGCAACAAGAGACCCAGTACTTC
.	TRBV19	TRBJ1-3	.	CASSIGASTGNTIYF	TGTGCCAGTAGTATTGGGGCGTCCACTGGAAACACCATATATTTT
TRBD2	TRBV5-1	TRBJ2-1	.	CASSRLAASSYNEQFF	TGCGCCAGCAGCCGGCTAGCGGCCAGCTCCTACAATGAGCAGTTCTTC
TRBD2	TRBV6-5	TRBJ2-3	once	CAIQRAAGGGTQYF	TGTGCCATCCAAAGGGCGGCGGGAGGAGGGACGCAGTATTTT